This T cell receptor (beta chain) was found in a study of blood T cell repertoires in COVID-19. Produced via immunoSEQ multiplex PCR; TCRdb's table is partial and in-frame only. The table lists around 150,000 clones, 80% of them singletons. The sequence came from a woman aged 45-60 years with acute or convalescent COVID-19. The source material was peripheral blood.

The CDR3 sequence is CASSHLKQGGDGYTF. The CDR3, as DNA: TGTGCCAGTAGCCACTTGAAACAGGGGGGGGATGGCTACACCTTC. The J gene is TRBJ1-2, the V gene TRBV19; 8 nucleotides line up with TRBD1. The CDR3 totals 15 residues. Trimming at V came to 6 bases and at J to 6 bases, leaving 12 bases not matched to a gene. Germline CDR1 is LNHDA and CDR2 is SQIVND (reference sequence).